These T cell receptor beta chains were read from a single sample in a study of identical twins. TCRdb re-called the 5' RACE reads through MiXCR, storing one row per CDR3 protein. Among some 1,700,000 distinct CDR3 sequences listed, 32% were seen once. Sequenced input: cord blood. These receptors originate from a newborn girl in good health. The CDR3 runs from the conserved cysteine through the conserved F or W. Fields, in order: clone size, V gene, J gene, D gene, CDR3 DNA, CDR3 protein. The D gene is left open where the match is weak. The size entry is marked missing in some rows and otherwise reads once, few, many or a size class.

.	TRBV5-6	TRBJ2-4	.	TGTGCCAGCAGCTTAATCGTAGGACCTAAAAACATTCAGTACTTC	CASSLIVGPKNIQYF
.	TRBV4-1	TRBJ1-2	.	TGCGCCAGCAGCCAAGAGCTTGACAGTGGCTACACCTTC	CASSQELDSGYTF
.	TRBV6-5	TRBJ2-1	TRBD2	TGTGCCAACAGTTTCTCCCTAGCGGGAGTTGGGGAGCAGTTCTTC	CANSFSLAGVGEQFF
.	TRBV7-9	TRBJ2-5	TRBD2	TGTGCCAGCAGCTTAAAGAGCGGGGGGGAAGAGACCCAGTACTTC	CASSLKSGGEETQYF
.	TRBV6-2/TRBV6-3	TRBJ2-7	.	TGTGCCAGCAGTTTGATGACGGGGTCGGACGAGCAGTACTTC	CASSLMTGSDEQYF
.	TRBV15	TRBJ2-3	.	TGTGCCACCAGCAGAGCGGGGCTAGCCCGGAGAGATACGCAGTATTTT	CATSRAGLARRDTQYF
.	TRBV20-1	TRBJ2-7	.	TGCAGTGCTAGTTTAAGAGCGGCAACCTACGAGCAGTACTTC	CSASLRAATYEQYF
.	TRBV19	TRBJ2-7	.	TGTGCCAGTAGTAAGAGGGATCGCGAGCAGTACTTC	CASSKRDREQYF
few	TRBV7-8	TRBJ1-6	.	TGTGCCAGCAGCTCCCACAGGAGCCCCCTTTCACCCCCCCACTTT	CASSSHRSPLSPPHF
.	TRBV6-6	TRBJ2-4	.	TGTGCCAGCAGTGGCGATGGGGGCATTCAGTACTTC	CASSGDGGIQYF
.	TRBV7-2	TRBJ2-3	.	TGTGCCTGCAGCCTTCCTCAGAGTAGGTTTGGCACGGATACGCAGTATTTT	CACSLPQSRFGTDTQYF
.	TRBV5-1	TRBJ2-2	TRBD2	TGCGCCAGCAGCCCGACAATTGGTGCTAGCGGGACCGGGGAGCTGTTTTTT	CASSPTIGASGTGELFF
.	TRBV4-1	TRBJ2-3	.	TGCGCCAGCAGCCAAGATCGTGTAGATACGCAGTATTTT	CASSQDRVDTQYF
.	TRBV5-1	TRBJ1-1	.	TGCGCCAGCAGCTTGTTGGGGCCCTCAGGGAACACTGAAGCTTTCTTT	CASSLLGPSGNTEAFF
.	TRBV4-2	TRBJ2-1	TRBD2	TGTGCCAGCAGCCAAGATCCGCTCCTAGCGGGGGTAGACTACAATGAGCAGTTCTTC	CASSQDPLLAGVDYNEQFF